Described below is a single T cell receptor beta chain sequence and its context. Clones were read by immunoSEQ multiplex PCR, and TCRdb kept only the in-frame ones, dropping some. The sample records some 80,000 clones, around 78% being singletons. Trimming cost V 3 bases and J 10 bases; bases outside gene matches: 5. Germline V CDR1 and CDR2: LGHDT, YNNKEL (reference sequence). CDR3 length: 13 amino acids. This entry belongs to a study of blood T cell repertoires in COVID-19. Across the study: Acute and convalescent COVID-19 specimens originated in the United States, Italy and Spain. Sample material is recorded as cDNA or gDNA derived from T cells, B-cell-depleted T cells, or PBMCs.

Recruited during active infection, patients (from Seattle) were subsequently followed longitudinally. Sequencing used peripheral blood. V is TRBV3-1 (or the pseudogene TRBV3-2) and J is TRBJ2-2, with 7 positions matching TRBD1. This TCR derives from a man in his 60s with COVID-19, enrolled during active disease. For the CDR3, the DNA is TGTGCCAGCAGCCATGGACAGGCAGAGGAGCTGTTTTTT. It specifies CASSHGQAEELFF.